The source of this TCR beta chain is a study of PD-1 blockade in classical Hodgkin lymphoma. In every patient, relapse followed autologous stem cell transplantation, while exposure to brentuximab vedotin differed. This clone was seen a handful of times. Its antigen is undetermined. TCRdb keeps only in-frame clones here, not all; method: immunoSEQ multiplex PCR. The data contain about 50,000 clones, roughly 73% of them singletons. Whole-study results and caveats: Newly diagnosed patients reportedly trailed healthy donors in baseline TCR diversity.

Germline-derived CDR1 and CDR2 are SGHVS and FNYEAQ. CDR3 length: 16 residues. The J segment lost 3 bases and the V segment lost 4 bases, leaving 8 bases of the junction unmatched. The sample consisted of peripheral blood mononuclear cells (PBMCs), taken before the second cycle of nivolumab. The chain combines TRBV7-6 with TRBJ2-2; 7 nucleotides match TRBD2. This sequence was found in a human donor with classical Hodgkin lymphoma. The CDR3 loop is CASSSLAATYTGELFF. CDR3 nucleotide sequence: TGTGCCAGCAGCTCGCTAGCGGCAACGTACACCGGGGAGCTGTTTTTT. The full variable domain, in which reference TRBV7-6 and TRBJ2-2 provide the parts outside the CDR3, is GAGVSQSPRYKVTKRGQDVALRCDPISGHVSLYWYRQALGQGPEFLTYFNYEAQQDKSGLPNDRFSAERPEGSISTLTIQRTEQRDSAMYRCASSSLAATYTGELFFGEGSRLTVL.